This is a list of T cell receptor beta chains from one sample in a study of control samples from healthy donors and cancer patients. Method: immunoSEQ multiplex PCR; TCRdb's copy keeps in-frame clones and lacks some. This table holds around 50,000 clones, 95% to 97% found once. The material sequenced was blood. All receptors derive from a woman younger than 45 in good health. The CDR3 runs from the conserved cysteine through the conserved F or W. A D gene is named only where the DNA matches it firmly. Expanded clones get a size class; other rows say once, few or many, or leave the size out.

v_call,d_call,clone_size,j_call,cdr3_aa,cdr3_nt
TRBV27,.,.,TRBJ1-2,CASSSGPSPNYGYTF,TGTGCCAGCAGTTCGGGCCCTTCTCCCAACTATGGCTACACCTTC
TRBV11-2,.,.,TRBJ2-1,CASSLGSSGQYNEQFF,TGTGCCAGCAGCTTAGGGAGCAGCGGGCAATACAATGAGCAGTTCTTC
TRBV28,.,.,TRBJ2-1,CASSSIGSGAYNEQFF,TGTGCCAGCAGTTCCATAGGTAGCGGAGCCTACAATGAGCAGTTCTTC
TRBV6-6,.,few,TRBJ1-5,CASSPRFVYQPQHF,TGTGCCAGCAGTCCAAGGTTCGTCTATCAGCCCCAGCATTTT
TRBV7-6,.,.,TRBJ2-7,CASSLERTLGYEQYF,TGTGCCAGCAGCTTAGAACGGACCTTAGGGTACGAGCAGTACTTC
TRBV11-1,.,.,TRBJ2-2,CASSFEGNLGTGELFF,TGTGCCAGCAGCTTTGAAGGGAATCTCGGCACCGGGGAGCTGTTTTTT
TRBV30,TRBD1,.,TRBJ1-1,CAWSYRQGALNTEAFF,TGTGCCTGGAGTTACCGACAGGGGGCCCTGAACACTGAAGCTTTCTTT
TRBV19,.,.,TRBJ2-1,CASSITPGSNEQFF,TGTGCCAGTAGTATAACCCCCGGCTCCAATGAGCAGTTCTTC
TRBV11-2,.,.,TRBJ1-2,CASSLDRSDGYTF,TGTGCCAGCAGCTTAGACAGGAGTGATGGCTACACCTTC
TRBV2,.,once,TRBJ1-2,CASRPGTNYGYTF,TGTGCCAGCAGGCCGGGGACAAACTATGGCTACACCTTC
TRBV19,TRBD2,.,TRBJ2-6,CASSRFGLAGGSGANVLTF,TGTGCCAGTAGCAGATTCGGACTAGCGGGAGGCAGTGGGGCCAACGTCCTGACTTTC